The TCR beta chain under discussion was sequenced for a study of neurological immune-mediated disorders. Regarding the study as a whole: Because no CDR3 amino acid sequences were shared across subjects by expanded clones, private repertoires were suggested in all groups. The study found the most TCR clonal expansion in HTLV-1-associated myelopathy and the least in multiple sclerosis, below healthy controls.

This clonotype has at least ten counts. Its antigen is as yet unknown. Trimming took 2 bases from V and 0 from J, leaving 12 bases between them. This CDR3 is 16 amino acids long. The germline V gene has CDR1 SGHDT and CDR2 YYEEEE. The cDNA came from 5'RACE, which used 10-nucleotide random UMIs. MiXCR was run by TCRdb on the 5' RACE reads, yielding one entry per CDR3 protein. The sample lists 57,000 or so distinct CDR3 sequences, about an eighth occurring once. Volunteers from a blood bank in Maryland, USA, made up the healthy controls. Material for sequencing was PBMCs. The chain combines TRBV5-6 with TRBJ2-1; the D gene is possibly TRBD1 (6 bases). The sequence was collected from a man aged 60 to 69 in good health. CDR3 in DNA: TGTGCCAGCAGCTTAAGGGGGTCAAGCTCCTACAATGAGCAGTTCTTC. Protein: CASSLRGSSSYNEQFF.